This T cell receptor (beta chain) was obtained from a study of T cell repertoires in cytomegalovirus infection. The wider study: Public TCR beta signature analysis indicated the presence of both CMV infection and matching HLA type.

Study results and limitations: Summed frequency of shared TCR beta families picked out CMV carriers who also had the relevant HLA. The ex vivo response was dominated by HLA-C-restricted CMV-specific TCR beta clonotypes.

Each CDR3 protein gets one entry after TCRdb re-called the reads with MiXCR. Seen here are about 490,000 distinct CDR3 sequences, 26% observed once, and the top ten hold about 13%. V gave up 8 bases and J gave up 8 bases, with 12 bases separating them. The CDR3 sequence is 11 residues long. Germline V gene sequence: CDR1 MNHEY, CDR2 SVGAGI. This clonotype turned up a few times. What it recognizes is unknown. Sample: PBMCs. The source of this sequence is a human donor in good health (CMV status not recorded). Some clones in this sample may be carry-over from other donors' samples. The rearrangement joins TRBV6-5 to TRBJ1-2, with D maybe TRBD1 (6 bases). CDR3: CASQGGRGYTF. Written as DNA, the CDR3 is TGTGCCAGCCAAGGGGGTCGGGGCTACACCTTC.